This TCR beta chain was found in a study of blood T cell repertoires in COVID-19 (dated by TCRdb to the early 2020s). Background on the whole study: Collaborator samples came from the United States, Italy and Spain and covered acute and convalescent phases of COVID-19. The prospective study material was composed of cDNA or gDNA derived from T cells, B-cell-depleted T cells, or PBMCs. Deeply sampled blood TCRbeta repertoires from subjects exposed to, actively infected with, or recovered from COVID-19 were included in the dataset. The repertoires were made available in a free public database intended to serve as a resource for research on the immune response to SARS-CoV-2. Samples came from the ongoing ImmuneRACE study (first 160 participants) plus 1,254 subjects from 6 global collaborators. Sample metadata almost always included a de-identified subject ID, COVID-19 status, age in years and sex. Where available, HLA class I and class II types were taken from metadata supplied by the sample provider and were not determined by assay-based typing. Overall study outcomes, separate from this receptor: The quantity of clinical and demographic metadata differed by source and by participant and was supplied without curation.

Each collaborating institution followed its own protocols to collect whole blood in K2EDTA tubes. For TCRbeta analysis, collaborators shipped samples in one of three forms: frozen whole blood, isolated PBMCs, or DNA extracted from either of those sample types. Notes on this clone: The clone's antigen remains unknown. The input lacks base qualities; no much larger clone sits a single base away.

TCRbeta CDR3 regions were amplified from genomic DNA by means of the immunoSEQ Assay, a bias-controlled multiplex PCR. As for how the authors treated the data: Within the assay, amplification of reference gene primers was used to estimate how many nucleated cells each sample contained. To quantify the absolute abundance of each unique TCRbeta CDR3 rearrangement, sequence reads were collapsed and filtered. Productive Simpson clonality was computed per sample as the square root of Simpson's diversity index over productive rearrangements. Entries here come from immuneACCESS through TCRdb and include only in-frame sequences with V and J called. Some clones fail to appear in such tables; in the studies checked, an unresolved V gene covers under half of the shortfall, and the cause of the remainder is unknown. For V, J and clone size, that table is used; D and trimming come from the DNA. The table for this sample lists 150,000 to 200,000 clones; approximately 86% of them were counted only once. Of the sample, roughly 3.5% falls within the top ten clones.

This clonotype was sampled from a man aged 70-80 years with acute or convalescent COVID-19. The sample consisted of peripheral blood.

CDR3 loop: CASSLYRVGYTF. The DNA sequence reads TGTGCCAGCAGCTTATATCGCGTCGGCTACACCTTC. Here the chain combines TRBV7-2 and TRBJ1-2, with no D gene named confidently. Taken from the germline V gene, the CDR1 and CDR2 loops are SGHTA and FQGNSA. From the cysteine through the phenylalanine, the CDR3 covers 12 amino acids. The CDR3 DNA has 36 bases and is translated from base 1. V is pared back by 2 bases and J by 8 bases, with 9 bases lying between the germline termini.